The source of this TCR beta chain is a study of radiotherapy plus CTLA-4 blockade in lung cancer. Broader study findings: Peripheral blood showed expansion of tumor-derived TCR clones after radiotherapy and ipilimumab.

Sequencing was performed with immunoSEQ multiplex PCR; in TCRdb, only in-frame clones are kept and a portion is missing. The table has tens of thousands of clones, roughly 76% seen once; the top ten hold about 9%. Germline V gene data show CDR1 as MDHEN and CDR2 as SYDVKM. The length of the CDR3 is 16 residues. Trimming cost V 4 bases and J 3 bases, with 18 bases left between them. In the case of this clone: Its antigen is undetermined.

This sample comprised peripheral blood, obtained from a patient treated with radiotherapy plus ipilimumab. The clonotype originates from a human donor with non-small cell lung cancer whose response to radiotherapy plus ipilimumab could not be evaluated. This rearrangement joins TRBV28 to TRBJ1-1, with no clear D. This chain's CDR3 is CASSSPGTRWDTEAFF. Written as DNA, the CDR3 is TGTGCCAGCAGTTCCCCGGGTACTCGGTGGGACACTGAAGCTTTCTTT.